The present entry profiles one TCR beta chain with its context. The data stem from a study of cytomegalovirus exposure and HLA in healthy donors. Primers: 60 Vbeta forward and 13 Jbeta reverse. Generated by immunoSEQ multiplex PCR, the TCRdb table keeps only in-frame clones and is missing some. This sample has 60,000 to 80,000 clones, with approximately 80% found just once. There are 15 residues in the CDR3. CDR1 MGHRA and CDR2 YSYEKL come from the germline V gene. V was trimmed by 1 base and J by 4 bases, leaving 14 bases between them. The sample consisted of PBMCs. This chain joins TRBV4-1 and TRBJ2-7, with D possibly matching TRBD2 (6 bases). The clonotype comes from a girl aged 10-17 years in good health and CMV-seropositive. The CDR3 here is CASSQVAGRDYEQYF. CDR3 nucleotide sequence: TGCGCCAGCAGCCAAGTCGCGGGGCGCGATTACGAGCAGTACTTC.